The source of this T cell receptor beta chain is a study of human T cells and chemical hapten exposure. Whole-study context: Diphenylcyclopropenone was applied weekly to patients' scalps across the roughly 23-week study.

The time point was: patch test 2, 6 weeks after DPC sensitization. Treatment denoted: therapeutic diphenylcyclopropenone sensitization with weekly scalp DPC. Trimming cost V 3 bases and J 6 bases; bases outside gene matches: 5. The CDR3 spans 16 residues. A single record per CDR3 protein comes from TCRdb applying MiXCR to the RACE reads. The sample yields a few hundred thousand distinct CDR3 sequences, roughly 6.3% seen once. Sequencing was performed on whole blood, taken in connection with sensitization to the hapten diphenylcyclopropenone (DPC). The source of this sequence is a woman aged 18-29 years with alopecia areata. Some clones in this sample may be carry-over from other donors' samples. J is TRBJ2-3 and V is TRBV12-3 or TRBV12-4, with TRBD2 matching over 14 bases. Here the CDR3 reads CASSFGTSGGKDTQYF. As DNA, the CDR3 is TGTGCCAGCAGTTTTGGGACTAGCGGGGGAAAGGATACGCAGTATTTT.